The 5 T cell receptor beta chains presented below share a single source sample, sequenced in a study of blood T cell repertoires in COVID-19. This table comes from immunoSEQ multiplex PCR, and its TCRdb copy is limited to in-frame clones, with some not included. The data contain roughly 160,000 clones, over 65% of them singletons. The material sequenced was peripheral blood. These receptors all stem from a woman aged 80 or older with acute or convalescent COVID-19.

The V call is TRBV27, the J call TRBJ1-2; tentative D call: TRBD1 (5 bases). There are 14 residues in the CDR3. Deletions cut 2 bases from V and 6 bases from J, with 13 bases between. Per germline, CDR1 MNHEY and CDR2 SMNVEV (reference sequence). This chain's CDR3 is CASSLRGGLHGYTF. The CDR3 DNA reads as TGTGCCAGCAGTTTACGGGGGGGACTTCATGGCTACACCTTC.

This chain connects TRBV2 to TRBJ2-3, with a weak D call TRBD2 (6 bases). Per germline, CDR1 SNHLY and CDR2 FYNNEI. The CDR3 sequence is 13 residues long. The V gene lost 9 bases and the J gene lost 4 bases, with 14 bases spanning the gap. CDR3 residues: CASSGVGADTQYF. The DNA of the CDR3 is TGTGCCAGTTCGGGAGTTGGCGCAGATACGCAGTATTTT.

The chain uses TRBV28 and TRBJ2-7; 9 nucleotides match TRBD1. Germline assignment: CDR1 MDHEN and CDR2 SYDVKM. The J segment lost 5 bases and the V segment lost 5 bases, leaving 7 bases of the junction unmatched. The CDR3 totals 14 residues. The CDR3 region is CASSPGTGYDEQYF. The CDR3 DNA reads TGTGCCAGCAGTCCCGGGACAGGGTATGACGAGCAGTACTTC.

The chain links TRBV9 to TRBJ2-1; 8 bases are a match to TRBD2. From germline, CDR1 is SGDLS and CDR2 YYNGEE. V shed 2 bases, J shed 9 bases, and the junction held 10 bases outside the gene matches. The CDR3 totals 15 residues. The CDR3 spells CASSVLGLEGPEQFF. CDR3 DNA: TGTGCCAGCAGCGTTTTGGGACTAGAGGGTCCTGAGCAGTTCTTC.

The chain combines TRBV19 with TRBJ2-1; TRBD2 aligns across 16 bases. Germline lookup yields CDR1 LNHDA and CDR2 SQIVND (reference sequence). The V segment lost 3 bases and the J segment 14 bases; nucleotides outside the gene matches: 10. The CDR3 contains 16 residues. Here the CDR3 reads CASSIGTSGRADVEFF. In DNA form, the CDR3 reads TGTGCCAGTAGTATCGGGACTAGCGGGAGGGCCGATGTGGAGTTCTTC.